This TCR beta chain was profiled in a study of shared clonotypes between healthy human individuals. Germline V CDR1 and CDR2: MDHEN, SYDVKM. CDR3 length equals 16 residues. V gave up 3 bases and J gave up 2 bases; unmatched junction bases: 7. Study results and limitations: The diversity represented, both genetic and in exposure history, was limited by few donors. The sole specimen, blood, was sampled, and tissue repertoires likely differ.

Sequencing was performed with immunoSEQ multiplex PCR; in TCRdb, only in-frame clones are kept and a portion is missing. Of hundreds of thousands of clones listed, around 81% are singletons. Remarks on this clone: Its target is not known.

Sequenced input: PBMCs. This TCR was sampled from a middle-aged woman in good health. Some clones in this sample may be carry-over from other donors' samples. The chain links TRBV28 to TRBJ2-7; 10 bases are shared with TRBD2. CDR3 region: CASSLASGRSTYEQYF. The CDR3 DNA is TGTGCCAGCAGTTTGGCTAGCGGGAGATCCACCTACGAGCAGTACTTC.